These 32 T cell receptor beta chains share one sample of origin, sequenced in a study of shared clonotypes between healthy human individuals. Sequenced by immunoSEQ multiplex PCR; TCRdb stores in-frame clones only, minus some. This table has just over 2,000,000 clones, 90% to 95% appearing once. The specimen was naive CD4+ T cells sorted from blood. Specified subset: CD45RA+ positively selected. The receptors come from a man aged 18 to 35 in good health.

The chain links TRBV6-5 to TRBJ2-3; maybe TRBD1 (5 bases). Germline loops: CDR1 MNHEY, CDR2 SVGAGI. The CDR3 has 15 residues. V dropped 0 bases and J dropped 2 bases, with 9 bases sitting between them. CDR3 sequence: CASSYSGPNTDTQYF. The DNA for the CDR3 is TGTGCCAGCAGTTACTCGGGGCCAAACACAGATACGCAGTATTTT.

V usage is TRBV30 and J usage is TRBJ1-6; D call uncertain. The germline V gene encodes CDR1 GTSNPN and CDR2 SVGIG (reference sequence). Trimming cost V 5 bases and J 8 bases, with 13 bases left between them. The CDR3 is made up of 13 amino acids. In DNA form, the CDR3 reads TGTGCCTGGGAGGGTCGAGGTCATTCACCCCTCCACTTT. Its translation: CAWEGRGHSPLHF.

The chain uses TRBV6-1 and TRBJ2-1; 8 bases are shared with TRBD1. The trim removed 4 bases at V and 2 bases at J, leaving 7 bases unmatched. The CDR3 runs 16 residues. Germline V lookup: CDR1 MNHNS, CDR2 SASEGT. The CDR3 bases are TGTGCCAGCAGTGCCCTGACAGGGGTCACCTACAATGAGCAGTTCTTC. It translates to CASSALTGVTYNEQFF.

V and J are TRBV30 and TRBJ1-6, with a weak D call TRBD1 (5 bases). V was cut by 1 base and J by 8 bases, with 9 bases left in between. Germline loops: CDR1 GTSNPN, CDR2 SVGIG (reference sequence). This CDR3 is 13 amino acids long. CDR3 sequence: CAWSEGSHSPLHF. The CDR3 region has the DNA TGTGCCTGGAGTGAGGGGAGTCATTCACCCCTCCACTTT.

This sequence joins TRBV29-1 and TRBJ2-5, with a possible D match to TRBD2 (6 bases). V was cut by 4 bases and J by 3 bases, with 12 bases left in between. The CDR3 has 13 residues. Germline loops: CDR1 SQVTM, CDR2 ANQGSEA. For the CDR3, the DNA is TGCAGCGTTGTTTGGGGAGGAGAAGAGACCCAGTACTTC. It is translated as CSVVWGGEETQYF.

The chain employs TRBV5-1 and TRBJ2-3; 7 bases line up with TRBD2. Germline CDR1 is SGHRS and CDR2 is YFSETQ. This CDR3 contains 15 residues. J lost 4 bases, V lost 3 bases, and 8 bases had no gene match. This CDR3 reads CASSSLQRDPDTQYF. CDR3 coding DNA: TGCGCCAGCAGCTCCCTTCAGCGGGACCCAGATACGCAGTATTTT.

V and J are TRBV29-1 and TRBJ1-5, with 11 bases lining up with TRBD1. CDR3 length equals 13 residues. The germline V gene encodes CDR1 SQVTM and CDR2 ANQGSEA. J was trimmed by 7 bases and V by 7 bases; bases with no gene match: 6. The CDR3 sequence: CSGGQGAGQPQHF. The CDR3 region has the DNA TGCAGCGGTGGACAGGGGGCAGGGCAGCCCCAGCATTTT.

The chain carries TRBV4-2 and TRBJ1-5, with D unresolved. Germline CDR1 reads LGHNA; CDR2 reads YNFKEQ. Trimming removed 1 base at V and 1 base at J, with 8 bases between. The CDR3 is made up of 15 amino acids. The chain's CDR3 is CASSQVVGSNQPQHF. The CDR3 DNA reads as TGTGCCAGCAGCCAAGTAGTCGGGAGCAATCAGCCCCAGCATTTT.

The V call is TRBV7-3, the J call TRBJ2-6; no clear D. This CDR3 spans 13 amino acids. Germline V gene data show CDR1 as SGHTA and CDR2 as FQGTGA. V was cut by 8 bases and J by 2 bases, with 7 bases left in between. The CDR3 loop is CASLNPGANVLTF. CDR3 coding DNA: TGTGCCAGCCTAAACCCTGGGGCCAACGTCCTGACTTTC.

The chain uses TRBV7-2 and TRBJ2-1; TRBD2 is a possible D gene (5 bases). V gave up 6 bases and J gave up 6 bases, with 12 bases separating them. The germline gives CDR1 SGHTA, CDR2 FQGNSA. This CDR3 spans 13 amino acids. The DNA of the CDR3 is TGTGCCAGCAGTCGAGGGTTTGGCAATGAGCAGTTCTTC. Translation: CASSRGFGNEQFF.

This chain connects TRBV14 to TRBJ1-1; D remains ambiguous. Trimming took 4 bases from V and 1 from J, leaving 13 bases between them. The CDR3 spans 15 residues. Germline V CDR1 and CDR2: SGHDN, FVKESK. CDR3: CASSPTRAPNTEAFF. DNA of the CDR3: TGTGCCAGCAGCCCAACTCGGGCCCCGAACACTGAAGCTTTCTTT.

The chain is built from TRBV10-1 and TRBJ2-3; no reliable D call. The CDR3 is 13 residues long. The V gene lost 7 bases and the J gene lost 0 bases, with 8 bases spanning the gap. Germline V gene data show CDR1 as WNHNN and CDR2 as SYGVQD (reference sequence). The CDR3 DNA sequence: TGCGCCAGCACCGCGGACAGCACAGATACGCAGTATTTT. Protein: CASTADSTDTQYF.

CDR3 loop: CASSLDASSGNTIYF. CDR3 coding DNA: TGTGCCAGCAGCTTAGACGCCAGCTCTGGAAACACCATATATTTT. This chain links TRBV11-3 with TRBJ1-3; D call uncertain. Germline V gene sequence: CDR1 SGHNT, CDR2 YENEEA. Trimming shortened V by 0 bases and J by 0 bases, and 6 bases separated the two germline ends. CDR3 length: 15 residues.

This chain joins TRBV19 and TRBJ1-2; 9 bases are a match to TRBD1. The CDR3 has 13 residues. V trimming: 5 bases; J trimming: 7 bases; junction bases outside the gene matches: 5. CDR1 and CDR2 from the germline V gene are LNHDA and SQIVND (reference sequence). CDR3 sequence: CASSLDRGGGYTF. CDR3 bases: TGTGCCAGTAGTTTGGACAGGGGAGGTGGCTACACCTTC.

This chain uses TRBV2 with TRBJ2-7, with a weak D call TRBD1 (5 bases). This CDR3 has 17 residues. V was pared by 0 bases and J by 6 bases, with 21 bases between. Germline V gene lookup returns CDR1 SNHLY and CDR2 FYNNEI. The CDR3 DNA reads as TGTGCCAGCAGTGAAGCGCTTTGGAACAGGCTAAACCTCGAGCAGTACTTC. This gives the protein CASSEALWNRLNLEQYF.

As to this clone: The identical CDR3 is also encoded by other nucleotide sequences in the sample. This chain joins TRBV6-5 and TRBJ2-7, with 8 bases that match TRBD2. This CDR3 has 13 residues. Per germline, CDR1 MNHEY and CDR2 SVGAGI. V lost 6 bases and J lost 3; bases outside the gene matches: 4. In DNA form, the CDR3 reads TGTGCCAGCAGCTTGGGGACTAGCTACGAGCAGTACTTC. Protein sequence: CASSLGTSYEQYF.

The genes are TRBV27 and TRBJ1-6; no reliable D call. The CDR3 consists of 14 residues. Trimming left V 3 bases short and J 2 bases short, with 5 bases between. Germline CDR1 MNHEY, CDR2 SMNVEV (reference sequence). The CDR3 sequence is CASSFAAYNSPLHF. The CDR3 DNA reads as TGTGCCAGCAGTTTCGCCGCCTATAATTCACCCCTCCACTTT.

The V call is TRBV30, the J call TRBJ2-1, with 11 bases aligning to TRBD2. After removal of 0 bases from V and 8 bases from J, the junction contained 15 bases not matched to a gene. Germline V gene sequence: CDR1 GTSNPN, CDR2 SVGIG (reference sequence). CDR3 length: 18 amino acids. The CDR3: CAWSVSLSTSGIVDEQFF. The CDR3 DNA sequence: TGTGCCTGGAGTGTCTCTCTTTCGACTAGCGGGATTGTGGATGAGCAGTTCTTC.

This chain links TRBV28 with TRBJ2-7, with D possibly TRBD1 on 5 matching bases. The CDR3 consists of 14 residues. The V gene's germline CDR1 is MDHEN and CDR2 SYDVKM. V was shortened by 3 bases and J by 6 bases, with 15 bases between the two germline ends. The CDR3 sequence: CASSFTGWQGEQYF. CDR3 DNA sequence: TGTGCCAGCAGTTTTACCGGGTGGCAGGGCGAGCAGTACTTC.

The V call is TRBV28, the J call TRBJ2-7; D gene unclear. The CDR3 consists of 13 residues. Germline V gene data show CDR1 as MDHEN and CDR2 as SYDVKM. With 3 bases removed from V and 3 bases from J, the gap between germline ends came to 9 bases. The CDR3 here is CASSLPPGYEQYF. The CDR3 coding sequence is TGTGCCAGCAGTTTGCCCCCCGGCTACGAGCAGTACTTC.

The CDR3 reads CAIGKGYGYTF. The CDR3 nucleotides are TGTGCCATCGGCAAGGGCTATGGCTACACCTTC. The chain uses TRBV10-3 and TRBJ1-2; D unresolved. The germline CDR1 and CDR2 sequences are ENHRY and SYGVKD. This CDR3 contains 11 residues. V lost 8 bases and J lost 4, with 8 bases in between.

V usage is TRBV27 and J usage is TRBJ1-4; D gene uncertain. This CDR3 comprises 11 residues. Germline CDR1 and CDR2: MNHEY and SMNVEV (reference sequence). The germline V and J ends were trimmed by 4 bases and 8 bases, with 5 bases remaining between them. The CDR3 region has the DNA TGTGCCAGCAGTTATAAAGAAAAACTGTTTTTT. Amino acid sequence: CASSYKEKLFF.

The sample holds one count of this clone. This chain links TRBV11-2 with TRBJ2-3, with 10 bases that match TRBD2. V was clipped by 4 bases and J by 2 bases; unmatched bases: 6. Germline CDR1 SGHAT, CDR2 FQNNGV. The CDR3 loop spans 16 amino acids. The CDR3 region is CASSSRSGGATDTQYF. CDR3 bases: TGTGCCAGCAGCTCTAGGAGCGGGGGGGCCACAGATACGCAGTATTTT.

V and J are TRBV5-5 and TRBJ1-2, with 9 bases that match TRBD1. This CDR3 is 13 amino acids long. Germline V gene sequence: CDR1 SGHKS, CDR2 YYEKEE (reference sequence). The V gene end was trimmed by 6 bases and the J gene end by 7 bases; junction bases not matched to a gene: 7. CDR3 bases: TGTGCCAGCAAATCACAGGGGGCTGTTGGCTACACCTTC. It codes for CASKSQGAVGYTF.

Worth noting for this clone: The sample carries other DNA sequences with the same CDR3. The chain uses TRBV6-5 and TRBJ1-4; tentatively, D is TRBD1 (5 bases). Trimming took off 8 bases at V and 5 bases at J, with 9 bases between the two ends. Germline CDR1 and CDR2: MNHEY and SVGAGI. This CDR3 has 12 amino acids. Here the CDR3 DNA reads TGTGCCAGCTCGCGGACAAATGAAAAACTGTTTTTT. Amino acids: CASSRTNEKLFF.

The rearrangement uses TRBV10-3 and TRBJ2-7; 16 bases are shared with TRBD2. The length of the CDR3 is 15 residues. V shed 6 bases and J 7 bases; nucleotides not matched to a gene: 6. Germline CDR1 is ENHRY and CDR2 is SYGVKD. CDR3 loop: CAISGTSGGASEQYF. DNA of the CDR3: TGTGCCATCAGCGGGACTAGCGGGGGGGCAAGTGAGCAGTACTTC.

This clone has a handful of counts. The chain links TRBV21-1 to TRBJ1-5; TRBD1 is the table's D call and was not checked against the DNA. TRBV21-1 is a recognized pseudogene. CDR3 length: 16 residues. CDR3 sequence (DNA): TGTGCCAGCAGCAAAGCATCAGGGGACGGCTATCAGCCCCAGCATTTT. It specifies CASSKASGDGYQPQHF.

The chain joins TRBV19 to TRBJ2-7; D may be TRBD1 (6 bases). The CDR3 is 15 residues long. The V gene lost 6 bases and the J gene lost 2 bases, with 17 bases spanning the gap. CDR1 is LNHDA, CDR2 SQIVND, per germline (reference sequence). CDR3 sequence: CASRGAEVGAYEQYF. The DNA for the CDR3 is TGTGCCAGTAGGGGGGCAGAGGTCGGGGCCTACGAGCAGTACTTC.

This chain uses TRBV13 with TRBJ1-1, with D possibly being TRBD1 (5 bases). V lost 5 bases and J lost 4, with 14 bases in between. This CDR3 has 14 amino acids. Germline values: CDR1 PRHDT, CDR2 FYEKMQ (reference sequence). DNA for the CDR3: TGTGCCAGCAGCGGACGGACACTAGGCACTGAAGCTTTCTTT. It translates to CASSGRTLGTEAFF.

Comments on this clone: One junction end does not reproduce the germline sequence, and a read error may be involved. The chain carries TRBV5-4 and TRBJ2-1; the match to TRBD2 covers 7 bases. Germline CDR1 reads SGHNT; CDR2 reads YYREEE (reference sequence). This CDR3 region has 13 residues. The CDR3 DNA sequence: TGTGCCAGCAGCCCGGAAAAGACTAGCCAAGGGATCTTC. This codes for CASSPEKTSQGIF. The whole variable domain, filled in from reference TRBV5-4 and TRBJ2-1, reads ETGVTQSPTHLIKTRGQQVTLRCSSQSGHNTVSWYQQALGQGPQFIFQYYREEENGRGNFPPRFSGLQFPNYSSELNVNALELDDSALYLCASSPEKTSQGIFGPGTRLTVL.

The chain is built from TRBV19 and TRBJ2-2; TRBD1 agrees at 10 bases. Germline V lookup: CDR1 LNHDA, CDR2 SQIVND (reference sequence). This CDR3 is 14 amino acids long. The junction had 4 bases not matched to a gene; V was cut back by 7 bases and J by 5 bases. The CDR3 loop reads CASNRQGATGELFF. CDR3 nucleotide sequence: TGTGCCAGTAATAGACAGGGGGCGACCGGGGAGCTGTTTTTT.

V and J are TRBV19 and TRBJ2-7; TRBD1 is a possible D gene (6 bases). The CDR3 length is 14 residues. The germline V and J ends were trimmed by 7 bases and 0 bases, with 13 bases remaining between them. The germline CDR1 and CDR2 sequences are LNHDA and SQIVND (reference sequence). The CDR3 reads CASTPTGLSYEQYF. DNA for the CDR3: TGTGCCAGTACTCCGACAGGACTCTCCTACGAGCAGTACTTC.